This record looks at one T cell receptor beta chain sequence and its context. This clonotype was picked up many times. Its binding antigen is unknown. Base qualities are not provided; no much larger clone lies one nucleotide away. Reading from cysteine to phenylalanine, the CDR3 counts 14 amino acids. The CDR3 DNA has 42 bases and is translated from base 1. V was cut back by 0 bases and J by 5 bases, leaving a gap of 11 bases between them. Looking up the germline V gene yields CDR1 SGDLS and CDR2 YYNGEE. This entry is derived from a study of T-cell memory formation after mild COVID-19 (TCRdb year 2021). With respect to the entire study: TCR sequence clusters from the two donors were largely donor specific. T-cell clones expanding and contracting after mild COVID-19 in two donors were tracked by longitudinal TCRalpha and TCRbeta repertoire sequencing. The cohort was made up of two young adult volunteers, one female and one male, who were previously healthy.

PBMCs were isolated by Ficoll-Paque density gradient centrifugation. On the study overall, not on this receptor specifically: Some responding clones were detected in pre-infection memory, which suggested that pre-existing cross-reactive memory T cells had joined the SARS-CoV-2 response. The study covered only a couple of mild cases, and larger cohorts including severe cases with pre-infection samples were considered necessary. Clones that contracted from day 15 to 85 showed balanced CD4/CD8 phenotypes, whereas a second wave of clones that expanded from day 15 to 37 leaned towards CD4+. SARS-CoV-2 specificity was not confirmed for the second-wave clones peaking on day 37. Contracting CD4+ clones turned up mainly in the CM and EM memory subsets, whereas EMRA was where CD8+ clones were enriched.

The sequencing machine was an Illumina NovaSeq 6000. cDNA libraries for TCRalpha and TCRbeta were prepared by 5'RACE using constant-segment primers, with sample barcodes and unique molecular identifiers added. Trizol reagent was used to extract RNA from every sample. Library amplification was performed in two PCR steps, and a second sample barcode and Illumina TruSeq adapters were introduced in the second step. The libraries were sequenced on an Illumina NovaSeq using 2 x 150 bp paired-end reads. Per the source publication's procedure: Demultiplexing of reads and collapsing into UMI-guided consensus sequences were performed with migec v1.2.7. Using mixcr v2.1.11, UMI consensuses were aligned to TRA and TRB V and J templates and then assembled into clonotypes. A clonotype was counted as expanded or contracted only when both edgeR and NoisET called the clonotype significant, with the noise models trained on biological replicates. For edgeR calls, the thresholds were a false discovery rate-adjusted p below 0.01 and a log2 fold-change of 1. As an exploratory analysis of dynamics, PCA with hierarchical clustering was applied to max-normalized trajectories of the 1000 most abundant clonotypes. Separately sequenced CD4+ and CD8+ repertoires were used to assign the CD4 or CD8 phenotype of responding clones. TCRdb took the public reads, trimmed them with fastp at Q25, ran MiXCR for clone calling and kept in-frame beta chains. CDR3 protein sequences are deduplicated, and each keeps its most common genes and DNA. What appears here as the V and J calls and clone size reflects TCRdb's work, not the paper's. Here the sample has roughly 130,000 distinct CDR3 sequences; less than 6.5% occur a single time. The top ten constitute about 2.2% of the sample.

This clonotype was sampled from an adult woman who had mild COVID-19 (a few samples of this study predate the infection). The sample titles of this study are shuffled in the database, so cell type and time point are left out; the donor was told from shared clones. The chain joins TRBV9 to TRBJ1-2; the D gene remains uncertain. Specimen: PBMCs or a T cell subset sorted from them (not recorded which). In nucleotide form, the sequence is TGTGCCAGCAGCGTAGAGGGCAGAAGTTATGGCTACACCTTC. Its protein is CASSVEGRSYGYTF.